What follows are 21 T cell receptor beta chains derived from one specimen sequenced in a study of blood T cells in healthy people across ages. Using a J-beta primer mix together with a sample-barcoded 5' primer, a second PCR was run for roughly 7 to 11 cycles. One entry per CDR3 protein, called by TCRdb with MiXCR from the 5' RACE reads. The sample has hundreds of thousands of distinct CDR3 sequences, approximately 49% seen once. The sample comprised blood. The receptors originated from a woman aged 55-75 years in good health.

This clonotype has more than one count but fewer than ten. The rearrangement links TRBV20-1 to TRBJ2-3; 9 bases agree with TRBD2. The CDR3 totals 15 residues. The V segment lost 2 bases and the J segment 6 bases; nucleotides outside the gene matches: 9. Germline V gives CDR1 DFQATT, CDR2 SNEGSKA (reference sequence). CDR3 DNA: TGCAGTGCTAGATCAGGAGCGGGAGGAGGTGATACGCAGTATTTT. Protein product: CSARSGAGGGDTQYF.

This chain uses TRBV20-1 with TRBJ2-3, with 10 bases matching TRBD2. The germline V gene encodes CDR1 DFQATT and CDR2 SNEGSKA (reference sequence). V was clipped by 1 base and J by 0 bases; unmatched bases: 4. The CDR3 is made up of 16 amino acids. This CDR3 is CSARGRTSGSTDTQYF. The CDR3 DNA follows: TGCAGTGCTAGAGGCCGGACTAGCGGAAGCACAGATACGCAGTATTTT.

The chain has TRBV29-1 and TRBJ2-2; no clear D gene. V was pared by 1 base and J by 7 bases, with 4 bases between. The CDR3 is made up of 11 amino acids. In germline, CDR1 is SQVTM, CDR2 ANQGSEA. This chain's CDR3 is CSVEGIGELFF. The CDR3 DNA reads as TGCAGCGTTGAAGGGATCGGGGAGCTGTTTTTT.

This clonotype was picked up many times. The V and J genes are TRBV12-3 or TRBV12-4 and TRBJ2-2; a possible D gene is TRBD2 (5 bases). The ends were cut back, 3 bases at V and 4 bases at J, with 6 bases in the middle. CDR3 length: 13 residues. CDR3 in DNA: TGTGCCAGCAGTTTCGAGGGCACCGGGGAGCTGTTTTTT. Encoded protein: CASSFEGTGELFF.

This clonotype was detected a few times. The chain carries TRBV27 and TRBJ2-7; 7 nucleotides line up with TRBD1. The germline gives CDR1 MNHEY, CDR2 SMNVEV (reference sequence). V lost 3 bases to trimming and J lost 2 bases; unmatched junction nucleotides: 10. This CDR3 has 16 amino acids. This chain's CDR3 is CASSFQGDRRTYEQYF. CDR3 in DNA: TGTGCCAGCAGTTTCCAGGGGGACCGCCGAACCTACGAGCAGTACTTC.

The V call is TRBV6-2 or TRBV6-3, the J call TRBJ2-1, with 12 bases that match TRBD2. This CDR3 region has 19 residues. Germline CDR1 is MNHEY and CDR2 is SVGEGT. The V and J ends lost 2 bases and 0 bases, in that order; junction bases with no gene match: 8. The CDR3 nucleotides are TGTGCCAGCAGTTACCCCGGGACTAGCGGGCGGAACTCCTACAATGAGCAGTTCTTC. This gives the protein CASSYPGTSGRNSYNEQFF.

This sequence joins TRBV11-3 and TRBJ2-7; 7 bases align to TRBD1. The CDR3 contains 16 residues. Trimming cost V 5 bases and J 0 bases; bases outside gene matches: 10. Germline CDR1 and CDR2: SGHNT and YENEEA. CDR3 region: CASSPGLTGSSYEQYF. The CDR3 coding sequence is TGTGCCAGCAGCCCCGGACTGACAGGGAGCTCCTACGAGCAGTACTTC.

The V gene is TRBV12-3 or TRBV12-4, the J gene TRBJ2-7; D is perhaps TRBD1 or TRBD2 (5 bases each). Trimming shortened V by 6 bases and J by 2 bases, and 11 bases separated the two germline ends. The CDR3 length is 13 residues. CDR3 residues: CASRGDGTYEQYF. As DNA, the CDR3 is TGTGCCAGCAGGGGGGACGGGACCTACGAGCAGTACTTC.

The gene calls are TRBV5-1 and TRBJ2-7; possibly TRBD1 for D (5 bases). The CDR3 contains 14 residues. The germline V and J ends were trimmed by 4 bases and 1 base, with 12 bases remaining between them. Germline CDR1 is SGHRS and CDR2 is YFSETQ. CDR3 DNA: TGCGCCAGCAGCACCACCCGACAGTCCTACGAGCAGTACTTC. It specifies CASSTTRQSYEQYF.

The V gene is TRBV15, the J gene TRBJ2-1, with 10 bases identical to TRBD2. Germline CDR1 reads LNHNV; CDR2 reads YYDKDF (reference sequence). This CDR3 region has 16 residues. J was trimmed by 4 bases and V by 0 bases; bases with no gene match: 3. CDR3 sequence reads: CATSRDSTSGYNEQFF. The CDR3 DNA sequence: TGTGCCACCAGCAGAGATTCGACTAGCGGGTACAATGAGCAGTTCTTC.

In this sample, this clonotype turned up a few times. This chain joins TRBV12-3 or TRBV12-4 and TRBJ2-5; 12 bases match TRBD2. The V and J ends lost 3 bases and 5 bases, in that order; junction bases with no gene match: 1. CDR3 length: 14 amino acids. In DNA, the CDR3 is TGTGCCAGCAGTTTTGGACTAGCGGGGGAGACCCAGTACTTC. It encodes CASSFGLAGETQYF.

CDR3 in amino acids: CASSSGILYNEQFF. The CDR3 region has the DNA TGTGCCAGCAGTTCCGGGATTCTCTACAATGAGCAGTTCTTC. This chain joins TRBV12-3 or TRBV12-4 and TRBJ2-1; perhaps TRBD2 as D (5 bases). Trimming pared 4 bases from V and 3 bases from J, leaving 10 bases between. The CDR3 sequence is 14 residues long.

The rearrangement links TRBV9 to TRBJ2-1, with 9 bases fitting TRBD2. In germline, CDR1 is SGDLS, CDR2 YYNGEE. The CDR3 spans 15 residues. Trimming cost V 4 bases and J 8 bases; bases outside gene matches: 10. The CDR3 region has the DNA TGTGCCAGCAGCACACAAGGGACTAGCTCGTATGAGCAGTTCTTC. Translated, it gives CASSTQGTSSYEQFF.

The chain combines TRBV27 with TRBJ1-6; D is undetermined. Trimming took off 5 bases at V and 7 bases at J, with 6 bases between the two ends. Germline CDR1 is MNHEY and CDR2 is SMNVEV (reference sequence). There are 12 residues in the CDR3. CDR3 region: CASSTHNSPLHF. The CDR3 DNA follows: TGTGCCAGCAGTACCCACAATTCACCCCTCCACTTT.

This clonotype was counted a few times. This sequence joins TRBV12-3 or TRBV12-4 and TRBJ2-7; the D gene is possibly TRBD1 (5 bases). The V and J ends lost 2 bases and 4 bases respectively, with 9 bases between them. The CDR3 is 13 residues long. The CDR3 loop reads CASSLLQAYEQYF. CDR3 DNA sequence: TGTGCCAGCAGTTTACTACAGGCGTACGAGCAGTACTTC.

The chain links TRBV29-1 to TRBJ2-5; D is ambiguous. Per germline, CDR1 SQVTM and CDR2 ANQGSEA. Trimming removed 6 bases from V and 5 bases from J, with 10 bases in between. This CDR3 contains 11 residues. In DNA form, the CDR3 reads TGCAGCGTGGACGGAAAGGAGACCCAGTACTTC. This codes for CSVDGKETQYF. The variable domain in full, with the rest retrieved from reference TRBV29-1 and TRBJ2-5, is SAVISQKPSRDICQRGTSLTIQCQVDSQVTMMFWYRQQPGQSLTLIATANQGSEATYESGFVIDKFPISRPNLTFSTLTVSNMSPEDSSIYLCSVDGKETQYFGPGTRLLVL.

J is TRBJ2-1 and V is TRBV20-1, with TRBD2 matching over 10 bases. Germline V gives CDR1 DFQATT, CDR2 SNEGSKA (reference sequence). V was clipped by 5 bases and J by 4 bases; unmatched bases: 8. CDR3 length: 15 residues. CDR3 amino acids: CSAQLAGIKYNEQFF. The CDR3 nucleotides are TGCAGTGCTCAACTAGCGGGAATAAAATACAATGAGCAGTTCTTC.

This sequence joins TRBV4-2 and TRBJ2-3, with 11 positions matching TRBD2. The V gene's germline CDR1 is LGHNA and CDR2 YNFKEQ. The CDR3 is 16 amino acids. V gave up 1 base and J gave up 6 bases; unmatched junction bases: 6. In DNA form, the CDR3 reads TGTGCCAGCAGCCAAGGGGTAGCGGGAGGGCCGGATACGCAGTATTTT. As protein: CASSQGVAGGPDTQYF.

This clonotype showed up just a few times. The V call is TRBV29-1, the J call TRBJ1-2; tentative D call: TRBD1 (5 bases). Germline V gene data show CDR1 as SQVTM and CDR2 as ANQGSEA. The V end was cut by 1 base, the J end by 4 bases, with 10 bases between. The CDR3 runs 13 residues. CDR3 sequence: CSVEGQPTYGYTF. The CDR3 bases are TGCAGCGTTGAAGGACAGCCGACCTATGGCTACACCTTC.

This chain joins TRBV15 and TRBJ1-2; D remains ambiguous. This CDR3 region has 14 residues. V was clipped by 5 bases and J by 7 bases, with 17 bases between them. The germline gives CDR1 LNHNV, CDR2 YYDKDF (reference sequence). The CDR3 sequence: CATSEDLGPSGYTF. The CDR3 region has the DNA TGTGCCACCAGCGAAGACCTCGGCCCCAGTGGCTACACCTTC.

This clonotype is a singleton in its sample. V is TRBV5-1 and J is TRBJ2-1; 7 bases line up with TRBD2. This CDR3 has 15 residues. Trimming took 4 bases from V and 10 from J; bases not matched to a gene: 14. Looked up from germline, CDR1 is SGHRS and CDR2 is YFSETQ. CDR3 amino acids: CASSSGPGLEDEQFF. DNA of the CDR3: TGCGCCAGCAGCAGCGGCCCTGGACTAGAAGACGAGCAGTTCTTC.